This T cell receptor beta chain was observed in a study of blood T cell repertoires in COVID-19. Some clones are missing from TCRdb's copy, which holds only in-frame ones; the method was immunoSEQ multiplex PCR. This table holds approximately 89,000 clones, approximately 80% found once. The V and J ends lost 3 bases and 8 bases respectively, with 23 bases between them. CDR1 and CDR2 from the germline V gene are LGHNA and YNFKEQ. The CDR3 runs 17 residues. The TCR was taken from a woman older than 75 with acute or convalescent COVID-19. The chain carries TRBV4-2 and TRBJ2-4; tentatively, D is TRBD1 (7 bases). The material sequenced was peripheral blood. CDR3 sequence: CASSQAMTGTLRDIQYF. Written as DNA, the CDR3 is TGTGCCAGCAGCCAGGCCATGACAGGGACTCTGAGGGACATTCAGTACTTC.